The 31 T cell receptor beta chains below come from one sample, sequenced in a study of shared clonotypes between healthy human individuals. Profiled with immunoSEQ multiplex PCR; TCRdb holds only in-frame clones, not every one. The sample carries some 2.1 million clones, 95% recorded once. Source material: naive CD4+ T cells sorted from blood. Subset of the sample: CD45RA+ positively selected. These TCRs come from a man between 18 and 29 years old in good health.

The chain has TRBV5-1 and TRBJ2-5; D remains unclear. This CDR3 contains 13 residues. Germline CDR1 reads SGHRS; CDR2 reads YFSETQ. The V end lost 5 bases, the J end lost 5 bases, and 13 bases lay between the germline ends. The CDR3 here is CASRPGPSETQYF. The CDR3 DNA is TGCGCCAGCAGGCCTGGACCATCGGAGACCCAGTACTTC.

J is TRBJ1-3 and V is TRBV11-3; D gene ambiguous. CDR1 and CDR2 from the germline V gene are SGHNT and YENEEA. The length of the CDR3 is 12 residues. Trimming stripped 1 base from V and 7 bases from J, with 5 bases between. CDR3 in amino acids: CASSLVGNTIYF. The DNA of the CDR3 is TGTGCCAGCAGCTTAGTTGGGAACACCATATATTTT.

This clone is a singleton in its sample. The chain carries TRBV5-6 and TRBJ1-1; D uncertain. V was clipped by 7 bases and J by 0 bases, with 13 bases between them. The CDR3 is made up of 14 amino acids. CDR1 SGHDT and CDR2 YYEEEE come from the germline V gene. The CDR3 protein is CASYSFRMNTEAFF. CDR3 sequence (DNA): TGTGCCAGCTACTCCTTTCGGATGAACACTGAAGCTTTCTTT.

The chain carries TRBV4-3 and TRBJ2-7; 11 positions match TRBD1. The CDR3 runs 16 residues. CDR1 and CDR2 (germline): LGHNA, YSLEER. V gave up 1 base and J gave up 7 bases; unmatched junction bases: 9. The CDR3 DNA sequence: TGCGCCAGCAGCCAAGGGATTGGACAGGGGGCGCGGGAGCAGTACTTC. It is translated as CASSQGIGQGAREQYF.

This clone was picked up one time. The chain recombines TRBV30 with TRBJ2-5; weak D call: TRBD2 (6 bases). The DNA end is more similar to TRBJ2-7, so the J call may be wrong. Germline V gene sequence: CDR1 GTSNPN, CDR2 SVGIG (reference sequence). The length of the CDR3 is 13 residues. Here the CDR3 DNA reads TGTGCCTGGAGTTTAGCGGCCGCCTACGAGCAGTACTTC. This encodes CAWSLAAAYEQYF.

The rearrangement uses TRBV29-1 and TRBJ2-7, with unresolved D. V was trimmed by 4 bases and J by 3 bases, leaving 10 bases between them. The V gene's germline CDR1 is SQVTM and CDR2 ANQGSEA. CDR3 length: 12 amino acids. This CDR3 is CSVAYQVYEQYF. CDR3 in DNA: TGCAGCGTTGCGTATCAGGTCTACGAGCAGTACTTC.

The chain is built from TRBV29-1 and TRBJ2-5; 9 nucleotides line up with TRBD1. The V and J ends lost 6 bases and 4 bases, in that order; junction bases with no gene match: 12. This CDR3 region has 15 residues. In germline, CDR1 is SQVTM, CDR2 ANQGSEA. The chain's CDR3 is CSVQSTGGWRETQYF. The CDR3 DNA is TGCAGCGTCCAGTCCACAGGGGGCTGGAGAGAGACCCAGTACTTC.

The J gene is TRBJ2-7, the V gene TRBV18; 9 bases are shared with TRBD1. CDR1 KGHSH and CDR2 LQKENI come from the germline V gene. The CDR3 extends over 15 amino acids. Losses at the gene ends were 3 bases for V and 5 bases for J; bases not matched to a gene: 8. This CDR3 reads CASSPDGTGIDEQYF. The CDR3 bases are TGTGCCAGCTCACCTGACGGGACAGGGATTGACGAGCAGTACTTC. Full variable domain (missing parts from reference TRBV18 and TRBJ2-7): NAGVMQNPRHLVRRRGQEARLRCSPMKGHSHVYWYRQLPEEGLKFMVYLQKENIIDESGMPKERFSAEFPKEGPSILRIQQVVRGDSAAYFCASSPDGTGIDEQYFGPGTRLTVT.

The chain links TRBV19 to TRBJ1-5; the match to TRBD1 covers 12 bases. The CDR3 spans 14 residues. Germline CDR1 and CDR2: LNHDA and SQIVND (reference sequence). Trimming at V came to 7 bases and at J to 11 bases, leaving 9 bases not matched to a gene. The CDR3: CASNTGQGAITQHF. CDR3 coding DNA: TGTGCCAGTAATACGGGACAGGGGGCAATTACCCAGCATTTT.

The genes are TRBV15 and TRBJ1-3; no clear D gene. In germline, CDR1 is LNHNV, CDR2 YYDKDF (reference sequence). The CDR3 is made up of 14 amino acids. V shed 5 bases and J shed 3 bases, with 11 bases lying between them. The CDR3 spells CATSLGGNGNTIYF. The CDR3 DNA follows: TGTGCCACCAGCCTCGGTGGTAATGGAAACACCATATATTTT.

This clone has ten or more counts. The chain couples TRBV19 to TRBJ1-2; TRBD1 is a possible D gene (5 bases). The ends were cut back, 6 bases at V and 4 bases at J, with 18 bases in the middle. Germline loops: CDR1 LNHDA, CDR2 SQIVND (reference sequence). The CDR3 loop spans 15 amino acids. The CDR3 loop is CASRRESTDLYGYTF. The CDR3 region has the DNA TGTGCCAGTAGGCGAGAATCGACAGACCTCTATGGCTACACCTTC.

This chain joins TRBV30 and TRBJ1-1; D is undetermined. Trimming shortened V by 0 bases and J by 8 bases, and 7 bases separated the two germline ends. The germline gives CDR1 GTSNPN, CDR2 SVGIG (reference sequence). The CDR3 sequence is 11 residues long. The CDR3 DNA is TGTGCCTGGAGTGTAACCGCAGAAGCTTTCTTT. Its translation: CAWSVTAEAFF.

This chain connects TRBV7-2 to TRBJ1-6; D unclear. From germline, CDR1 is SGHTA and CDR2 FQGNSA. Trimming took off 5 bases at V and 9 bases at J, with 8 bases between the two ends. The CDR3 loop spans 12 amino acids. In DNA form, the CDR3 reads TGTGCCAGCAGCCCGATAACTTCACCCCTCCACTTT. It is translated as CASSPITSPLHF. Supplemented by reference TRBV7-2 and TRBJ1-6, the full variable domain reads GAGVSQSPSNKVTEKGKDVELRCDPISGHTALYWYRQSLGQGLEFLIYFQGNSAPDKSGLPSDRFSAERTGGSVSTLTIQRTQQEDSAVYLCASSPITSPLHFGNGTRLTVT.

V and J are TRBV12-5 and TRBJ2-2; D remains unclear. Germline lookup yields CDR1 LGHNT and CDR2 FRNRAP. Trimming shortened V by 6 bases and J by 6 bases, and 8 bases separated the two germline ends. This CDR3 contains 12 residues. The CDR3 protein is CASGPRAGELFF. The CDR3 region has the DNA TGTGCTAGTGGCCCAAGGGCCGGGGAGCTGTTTTTT.

The rearrangement joins TRBV29-1 to TRBJ1-1; no clear D gene. Germline V gene data show CDR1 as SQVTM and CDR2 as ANQGSEA. The length of the CDR3 is 13 residues. Trimming removed 7 bases from V and 5 bases from J, with 17 bases in between. In DNA, the CDR3 is TGCAGCGCTTACGTCCCTCCCGGGACTGAAGCTTTCTTT. Protein product: CSAYVPPGTEAFF.

This clone was detected once. V gene TRBV10-2 combines with J gene TRBJ2-7, with 9 bases matching TRBD1. The V gene's germline CDR1 is WSHSY and CDR2 SAAADI. Trimming at V came to 6 bases and at J to 6 bases, leaving 6 bases not matched to a gene. This CDR3 spans 13 amino acids. CDR3 DNA sequence: TGCGCCAGCAGAAGACAGGGGGAAGGCGAGCAGTACTTC. Translating gives CASRRQGEGEQYF.

The chain uses TRBV11-2 and TRBJ1-3; the D gene is possibly TRBD1 (5 bases). The CDR3 length is 17 residues. V was clipped by 5 bases and J by 11 bases, with 28 bases between them. Germline V gene lookup returns CDR1 SGHAT and CDR2 FQNNGV. The CDR3 loop reads CASSPQTWDRWVLAIYF. The CDR3, as DNA: TGTGCCAGCAGCCCCCAAACCTGGGACCGATGGGTCCTCGCCATATATTTT.

About this clone: The sample has other DNA sequences that encode this CDR3 too. This chain uses TRBV5-6 with TRBJ1-2, with D possibly matching TRBD1 (6 bases). V was pared by 2 bases and J by 4 bases, with 12 bases between. CDR3 length equals 14 residues. Germline CDR1 reads SGHDT; CDR2 reads YYEEEE. This CDR3 reads CASSLGQGSYGYTF. The CDR3 DNA reads TGTGCCAGCAGCTTAGGGCAGGGGAGCTATGGCTACACCTTC.

The genes are TRBV10-1 and TRBJ1-1, with D possibly TRBD1 on 5 matching bases. The V end was cut by 2 bases, the J end by 5 bases, with 12 bases between. CDR1 WNHNN and CDR2 SYGVQD come from the germline V gene (reference sequence). CDR3 length: 14 amino acids. The CDR3 protein is CASSESSGRTEAFF. The CDR3 DNA reads as TGCGCCAGCAGTGAGAGTTCGGGGCGGACTGAAGCTTTCTTT.

The chain recombines TRBV6-4 with TRBJ2-3, with D tentatively TRBD2 (5 bases). Germline V gene sequence: CDR1 MRHNA, CDR2 SNTAGT. With 4 bases removed from V and 0 bases from J, the gap between germline ends came to 11 bases. This CDR3 has 15 residues. CDR3 in DNA: TGTGCCAGCAGTGTAGGGCGGGCTAGCACAGATACGCAGTATTTT. It yields the protein CASSVGRASTDTQYF.

This sequence joins TRBV5-1 and TRBJ2-7; 7 bases line up with TRBD2. The V gene end was trimmed by 7 bases and the J gene end by 2 bases; junction bases not matched to a gene: 6. Germline V CDR1 and CDR2: SGHRS, YFSETQ. This CDR3 region has 13 residues. As DNA, the CDR3 is TGCGCCAGCTGGGGGGGTAACGCCTACGAGCAGTACTTC. Protein product: CASWGGNAYEQYF.

The chain has TRBV19 and TRBJ2-2; D might be TRBD1 or TRBD2, each matching 5 bases. Germline V gives CDR1 LNHDA, CDR2 SQIVND (reference sequence). Trimming shortened V by 10 bases and J by 5 bases, and 20 bases separated the two germline ends. The CDR3 is 15 amino acids. CDR3 DNA: TGTGCCACCTTTGGTCGCCCGGGACGGACCGGGGAGCTGTTTTTT. Translating gives CATFGRPGRTGELFF.

The table lists this clone with a count of one. V gene TRBV7-3 combines with J gene TRBJ2-5; D unclear. Germline CDR1 SGHTA, CDR2 FQGTGA. The CDR3 totals 13 residues. Trimming cost V 4 bases and J 5 bases, with 11 bases left between them. CDR3 loop: CASSYGPGETQYF. The CDR3 bases are TGTGCCAGCAGCTATGGCCCCGGGGAGACCCAGTACTTC.

Concerning this clone itself: In the same sample, other DNA sequences code for this CDR3. This chain uses TRBV18 with TRBJ1-1; TRBD1 matches 7 bases. V shed 2 bases, J shed 3 bases, and the junction held 0 bases outside the gene matches. The CDR3 loop spans 13 amino acids. Germline CDR1 is KGHSH and CDR2 is LQKENI. CDR3 DNA: TGTGCCAGCTCACCAGGACAGGACACTGAAGCTTTCTTT. Translated: CASSPGQDTEAFF.

About this clone: Other DNA sequences within the sample encode an identical CDR3. The chain uses TRBV11-2 and TRBJ2-7; 7 bases are a match to TRBD1. Germline V CDR1 and CDR2: SGHAT, FQNNGV. The CDR3 extends over 14 amino acids. The junction had 6 bases not matched to a gene; V was cut back by 5 bases and J by 2 bases. This CDR3 reads CASSLPGTAYEQYF. The CDR3 DNA reads TGTGCCAGCAGCCTCCCCGGGACAGCCTACGAGCAGTACTTC.

The chain recombines TRBV30 with TRBJ2-7; D gene unclear. The CDR3 consists of 13 residues. The V gene lost 1 base and the J gene lost 3 bases, with 10 bases spanning the gap. Germline V lookup: CDR1 GTSNPN, CDR2 SVGIG (reference sequence). CDR3 loop: CAWSGGDRYEQYF. CDR3 DNA sequence: TGTGCCTGGAGTGGGGGTGACCGCTACGAGCAGTACTTC.

The chain recombines TRBV7-2 with TRBJ2-3; TRBD2 is a possible D gene (5 bases). The V end was cut by 2 bases, the J end by 5 bases, with 14 bases between. The CDR3 runs to 15 residues. Germline lookup yields CDR1 SGHTA and CDR2 FQGNSA. The CDR3 spells CASSLTRVGGDTQYF. CDR3 nucleotides: TGTGCCAGCAGCTTAACCCGGGTCGGAGGAGATACGCAGTATTTT.

To note about this clone: At the DNA level, this CDR3 is encoded by other sequences in the same sample as well. The rearrangement uses TRBV5-4 and TRBJ2-3; D not resolved. The CDR3 spans 14 residues. Per germline, CDR1 SGHNT and CDR2 YYREEE (reference sequence). V gave up 0 bases and J gave up 3 bases, with 8 bases separating them. The CDR3 sequence is CASSLAQATDTQYF. DNA of the CDR3: TGTGCCAGCAGCTTGGCCCAGGCGACAGATACGCAGTATTTT.

This chain joins TRBV7-2 and TRBJ1-2; 7 positions agree with TRBD1. With V trimmed by 4 bases and J by 7 bases, 9 bases remained unmatched. The CDR3 is 14 amino acids. Germline V CDR1 and CDR2: SGHTA, FQGNSA. The CDR3: CASSSSRGESGYTF. The CDR3 DNA follows: TGTGCCAGCAGCTCTTCCAGGGGGGAGTCTGGCTACACCTTC.

V is TRBV9 and J is TRBJ2-1, with D perhaps matching TRBD2 (6 bases). The CDR3 extends over 14 amino acids. CDR1 and CDR2 (germline): SGDLS, YYNGEE. V lost 0 bases to trimming and J lost 6 bases, with 10 bases between them. The CDR3 sequence: CASSVGGTLNEQFF. CDR3 DNA sequence: TGTGCCAGCAGCGTAGGGGGGACTCTCAATGAGCAGTTCTTC.

On this clone itself: At the DNA level, this CDR3 is encoded by other sequences in the same sample as well. This chain connects TRBV28 to TRBJ2-7; no definite D call. The germline V gene has CDR1 MDHEN and CDR2 SYDVKM. This CDR3 comprises 13 residues. V was trimmed by 4 bases and J by 1 base, leaving 8 bases between them. The CDR3 DNA reads as TGTGCCAGCAGTTCCGGACCGTCCTACGAGCAGTACTTC. Translating gives CASSSGPSYEQYF.